The entry below describes one T cell receptor beta chain. The antigen this receptor binds is unknown. Qualities for individual bases were not recorded, and no much larger clone is one base off. Other DNA sequences in this specimen translate into the identical CDR3. This sample is part of a study of shared clonotypes between healthy human individuals (dated by TCRdb to 2018 to 2020). Describing the broader study: The cohort included three men and a couple of women between 18 and 49 years of age. For each donor, CD4 naive and CD4 memory were each given three plates, CD8 naive was given two plates, and CD8 memory was given one plate. To estimate repertoire size and how much clonotypes are shared between individuals, the study performed deep sequencing of blood TCR repertoires from a few healthy adults. To increase sequencing depth and limit assay-specific biases, TCR repertoire library preparation and sequencing were carried out by different laboratories using diverse techniques. Per donor, leukapheresis produced somewhere between about 0.94 and 9 billion PBMCs. Points the paper makes about the study in general: Estimated clonotype richness was generally larger for naive than for memory subsets. Compared with non-shared clonotypes, the clonotypes found in all four sorted-subset donors had higher generation probabilities. Even with the large sequencing depth, rarefaction of the sorted-subset datasets indicated that sequencing was incomplete. Pairwise subsampling indicated that sequencing depth was expected to affect the degree of clonotype sharing among donors. Sampling was restricted to blood, and TCR repertoires in tissues likely differ from the TCR repertoires found in blood. Across a handful of donors, about 5% of naive CD4, roughly 3.3% of naive CD8, approximately 2.5% of memory CD4, and 0.4% of memory CD8 clonotypes were shared. The small number of donors limited the genetic and exposure-history diversity represented.

Healthy HIV-negative adults with no recently reported acute infections or vaccinations were included as donors. Only Caucasian adults living in Nashville, Tennessee, USA were represented among the donors. CD4+ T cells were enriched by magnetic negative selection, after which naive cells were positively selected on CD45RA and the negative fraction was taken as the memory subset. Blood was obtained by leukapheresis, after which PBMCs were separated by Ficoll-Histopaque density gradient centrifugation and cryopreserved in liquid nitrogen vapor phase. Analytical flow cytometry was used to check the purity and quantity of each magnetically sorted T cell population. From each sorted fraction, genomic DNA was isolated and quantified by UV absorbance on a Nanodrop 2000c. Sequences LNHDA (CDR1) and SQIVND (CDR2) are obtained from the germline V gene (reference sequence). Inclusive of the bounding cysteine and phenylalanine, the CDR3 is 15 residues long. Left in the record is the CDR3 DNA by itself, 45 bases read in frame from the first base. Germline trimming: 3 bases from V, 4 bases from J; junction bases outside gene matches: 8.

Using the deep immunoSEQ assay, multiplex PCR amplified TCR CDR3 regions from genomic DNA. For each cell subset, the extracted genomic DNA was distributed evenly across all wells of several immunoSEQ 96-well plates, and each plate served as one replicate. For sorted subsets, around 200 ng genomic DNA, equal to about 30,000 T cell genomes, was loaded into each replicate PCR. Purified libraries were measured with a Qubit 3.0 fluorometer, size-checked on a Bioanalyzer 2100, and measured again with the KAPA Library Quantification kit. Every immunoSEQ 96-well plate was sequenced on a dedicated single-read 150-cycle Illumina NextSeq 550 flow cell. In the paper's pipeline: Because the immunoSEQ output included only junctional sequences and no quality scores, the filtering could not be the same as the filtering used for full-length reads. Sequences were annotated with PyIR, a Python wrapper for IgBLAST v1.9, and V/J genes and CDR3 were assigned using IMGT germline references. Any read was removed if the V/J assignment was weak (E-value above 1e-6), the CDR3 was missing, or the read contained stop codons, out-of-frame junctions, or ambiguous translated residues. A V3J clonotype was defined by an identical inferred V gene, J gene, and CDR3 amino acid sequence. The percentage overlap between two repertoires was calculated by dividing the number of shared unique clonotypes by the size of the smaller repertoire. Three approaches were used to assess repertoire richness: RTK rarefaction, the Chao1 estimator, and Recon v2.1 estimates of unobserved clonotypes. Generation probabilities were computed with OLGA for all TCRbeta clonotypes obtained by the gDNA method from a handful of donors. TCRdb took over this immuneACCESS table, retaining in-frame rearrangements with V and J assigned. Such tables are incomplete; in checked studies, under half of the missing clones stem from an unresolved V gene, and the remainder is unexplained. For V, J and clone size, that table is used; D and trimming come from the DNA. In all, the sample holds millions of clones, and roughly 94% of those were seen once. The ten largest clones take up under 0.15% of the sample.

This receptor was taken from a man aged 18 to 30 in good health. The V and J segments used are TRBV19 and TRBJ2-7, with 8 junctional bases fitting TRBD1. Source material: naive CD4+ T cells sorted from blood. What the cell subset or site label conveys for this sample: CD45RA+ positively selected. The DNA sequence reads TGTGCCAGTAGTATTGGACAGGGTAATAGTTACGAGCAGTACTTC. This gives the protein CASSIGQGNSYEQYF.